These T cell receptor beta chains were read from a single sample in a study of graft-versus-host responses after intestinal transplantation. Only in-frame clones appear in the TCRdb table, and some are missing; sequencing was by immunoSEQ multiplex PCR. The sample holds tens of thousands of clones, less than 95% seen once. Their antigens are not known. The input for sequencing was unstimulated CD8+ T cells sorted from spleen or lymph node cells, taken before intestinal transplant. The receptors derive from a human donor who received an intestinal transplant. CDR3s leave out the opening cysteine and the closing phenylalanine or tryptophan. Not every row has a clone size; where given, it reads once, few, many or a size class.

V,J,size,CDR3
TRBV19,TRBJ1-1,.,ASTLTGNTEAF
TRBV20-1,TRBJ2-5,.,SLPGGETQY
TRBV5-6,TRBJ2-3,.,ASSFPDGGAGPDTQY
TRBV10-3,TRBJ2-7,.,AISEPSGYEQY
TRBV11-2,TRBJ2-1,.,ASSLDNNLYNEQF
TRBV7-9,TRBJ2-1,.,ASSLASGEQF
TRBV6-5,TRBJ1-1,.,ASSYDVGTEAF
TRBV19,TRBJ1-2,.,ASSDPNYGYT
TRBV5-1,TRBJ2-3,.,ASSLETSRDTQY
TRBV21-1,TRBJ2-2,.,ASPGYQNTGELF
TRBV10-1,TRBJ1-3,.,ASSESGQLGLSGNTIY
TRBV29-1,TRBJ2-7,.,SVEVGGQGGHYEQY
TRBV7-6,TRBJ1-2,.,ASSAEADRAANYGYT
TRBV5-8,TRBJ1-3,.,ASSLEGGNTIY
TRBV6-1,TRBJ1-2,.,ASSEEGGGYT
TRBV27,TRBJ2-7,.,ASSFSSGQGYEQY
TRBV2,TRBJ2-1,.,ASSEAGGGNNEQF
TRBV15,TRBJ1-2,.,ATRGVGYT
TRBV14,TRBJ2-1,once,ASSRDRVSSYNEQF
TRBV7-3,TRBJ2-5,.,ASSLGIQETQY
TRBV7-9,TRBJ1-1,.,ASSSSLTTAMNTEAF
TRBV2,TRBJ2-7,few,ASTGQSVHSSYEQY
TRBV16,TRBJ1-6,.,ASSQSGSGSYNSPLH
TRBV4-1,TRBJ2-5,.,ASSQLAGVQETQY
TRBV7-8,TRBJ1-2,once,ASSSLDRAGGYT
TRBV7-9,TRBJ1-1,.,ASAAGQYLEAF
TRBV13,TRBJ2-1,.,ASSLGPAYNEQF
TRBV27,TRBJ2-2,.,ASSLTGTGTGELF
TRBV4-1,TRBJ1-1,.,ASSHNRGMNTEAF